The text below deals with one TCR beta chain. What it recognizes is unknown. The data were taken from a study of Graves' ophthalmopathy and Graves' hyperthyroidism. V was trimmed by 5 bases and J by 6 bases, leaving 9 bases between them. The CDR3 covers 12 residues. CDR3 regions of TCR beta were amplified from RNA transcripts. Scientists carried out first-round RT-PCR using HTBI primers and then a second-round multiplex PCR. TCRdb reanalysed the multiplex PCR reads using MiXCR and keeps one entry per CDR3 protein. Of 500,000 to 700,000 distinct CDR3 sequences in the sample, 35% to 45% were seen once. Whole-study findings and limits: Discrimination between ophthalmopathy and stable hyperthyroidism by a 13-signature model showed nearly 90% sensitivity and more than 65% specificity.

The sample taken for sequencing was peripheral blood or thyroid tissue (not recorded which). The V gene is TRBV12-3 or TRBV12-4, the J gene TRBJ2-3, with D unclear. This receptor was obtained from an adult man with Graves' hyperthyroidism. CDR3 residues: CASSLQADTQYF. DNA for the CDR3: TGTGCCAGCAGTCTTCAAGCGGATACGCAGTATTTT.